This T cell receptor (beta chain) comes out of a study of blood T cell repertoires in COVID-19. Study-wide context: The United States, Italy and Spain were the sources of the acute and convalescent COVID-19 samples. Sources were T cells, B-cell-depleted T cells, or PBMCs; the material itself was cDNA or gDNA.

As handled by the study authors: From reference gene primer amplification, estimates of nucleated cell counts were derived. Clones were read by immunoSEQ multiplex PCR, and TCRdb kept only the in-frame ones, dropping some. V and J calls and clone size are those listed in that table; D and trimming were worked out from the DNA. Of approximately 250,000 clones listed, about 86% are singletons. CDR1 and CDR2 (germline): SNHLY, FYNNEI. Losses at the gene ends were 7 bases for V and 7 bases for J; bases not matched to a gene: 10. The CDR3 consists of 14 residues. This chain links TRBV2 with TRBJ2-5, with 9 bases identical to TRBD2. The TCR comes from a man aged 18-30 years with active or convalescent COVID-19. Sequencing was done on a sample of peripheral blood. The CDR3 protein is CASIGLASRGTQYF. CDR3 DNA: TGTGCCAGCATAGGACTAGCGTCTCGGGGGACCCAGTACTTC.